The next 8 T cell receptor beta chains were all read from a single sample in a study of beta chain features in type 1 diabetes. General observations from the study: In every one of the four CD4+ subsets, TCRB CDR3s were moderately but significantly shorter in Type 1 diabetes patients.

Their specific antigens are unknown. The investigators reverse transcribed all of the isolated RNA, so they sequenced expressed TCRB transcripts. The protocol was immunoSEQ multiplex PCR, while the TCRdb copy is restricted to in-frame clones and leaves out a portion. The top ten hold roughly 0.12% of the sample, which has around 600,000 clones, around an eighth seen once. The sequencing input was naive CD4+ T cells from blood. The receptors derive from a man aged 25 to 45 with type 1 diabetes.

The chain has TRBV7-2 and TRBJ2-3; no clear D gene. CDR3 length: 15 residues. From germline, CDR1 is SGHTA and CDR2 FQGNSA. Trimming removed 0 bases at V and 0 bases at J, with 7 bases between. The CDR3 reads CASSLASGSTDTQYF. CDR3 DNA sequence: TGTGCCAGCAGCTTAGCCTCCGGGAGCACAGATACGCAGTATTTT.

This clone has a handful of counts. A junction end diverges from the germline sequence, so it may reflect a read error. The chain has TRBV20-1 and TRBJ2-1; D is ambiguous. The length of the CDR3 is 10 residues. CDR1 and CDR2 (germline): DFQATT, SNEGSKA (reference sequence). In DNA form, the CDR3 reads TGCAGTGCTGGAGACAATGAGCAGTTCTTC. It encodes CSAGDNEQFF.

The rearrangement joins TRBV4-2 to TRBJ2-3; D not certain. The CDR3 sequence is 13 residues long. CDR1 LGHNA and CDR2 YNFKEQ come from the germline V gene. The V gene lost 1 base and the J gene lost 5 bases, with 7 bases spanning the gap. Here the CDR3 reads CASSQGSIDTQYF. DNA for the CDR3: TGTGCCAGCAGCCAAGGAAGTATAGATACGCAGTATTTT.

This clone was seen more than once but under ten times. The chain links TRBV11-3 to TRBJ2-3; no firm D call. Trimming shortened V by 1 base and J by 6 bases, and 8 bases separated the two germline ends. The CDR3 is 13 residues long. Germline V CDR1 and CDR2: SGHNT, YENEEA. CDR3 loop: CASSLVSGDTQYF. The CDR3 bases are TGTGCCAGCAGCTTAGTGTCCGGTGATACGCAGTATTTT. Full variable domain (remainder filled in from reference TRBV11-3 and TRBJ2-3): EAGVVQSPRYKIIEKKQPVAFWCNPISGHNTLYWYLQNLGQGPELLIRYENEEAVDDSQLPKDRFSAERLKGVDSTLKIQPAELGDSAVYLCASSLVSGDTQYFGPGTRLTVL.

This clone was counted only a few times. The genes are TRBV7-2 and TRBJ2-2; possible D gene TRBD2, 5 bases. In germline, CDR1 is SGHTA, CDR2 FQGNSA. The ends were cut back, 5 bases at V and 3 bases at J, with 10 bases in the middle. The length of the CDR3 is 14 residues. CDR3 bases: TGTGCCAGCAGCCAGCGGTGGGACACCGGGGAGCTGTTTTTT. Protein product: CASSQRWDTGELFF. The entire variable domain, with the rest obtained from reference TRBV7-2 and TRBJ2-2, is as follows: GAGVSQSPSNKVTEKGKDVELRCDPISGHTALYWYRQSLGQGLEFLIYFQGNSAPDKSGLPSDRFSAERTGGSVSTLTIQRTQQEDSAVYLCASSQRWDTGELFFGEGSRLTVL.

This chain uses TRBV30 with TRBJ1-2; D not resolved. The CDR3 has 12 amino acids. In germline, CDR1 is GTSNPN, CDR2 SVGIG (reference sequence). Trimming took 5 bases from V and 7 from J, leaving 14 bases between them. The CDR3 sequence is CAWGTEGVGYTF. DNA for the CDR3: TGTGCCTGGGGCACCGAGGGTGTTGGCTACACCTTC.

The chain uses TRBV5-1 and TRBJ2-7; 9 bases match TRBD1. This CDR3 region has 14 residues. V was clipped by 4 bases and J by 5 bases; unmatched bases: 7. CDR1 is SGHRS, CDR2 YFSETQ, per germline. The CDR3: CASSSWTGANEQYF. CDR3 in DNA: TGCGCCAGCAGCAGCTGGACAGGGGCCAACGAGCAGTACTTC.

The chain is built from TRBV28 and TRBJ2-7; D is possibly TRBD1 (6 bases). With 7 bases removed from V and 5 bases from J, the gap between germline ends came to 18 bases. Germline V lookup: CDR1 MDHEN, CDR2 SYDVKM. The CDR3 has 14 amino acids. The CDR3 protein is CASIAEQGTHEQYF. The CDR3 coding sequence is TGTGCCAGCATCGCTGAACAGGGTACCCACGAGCAGTACTTC.